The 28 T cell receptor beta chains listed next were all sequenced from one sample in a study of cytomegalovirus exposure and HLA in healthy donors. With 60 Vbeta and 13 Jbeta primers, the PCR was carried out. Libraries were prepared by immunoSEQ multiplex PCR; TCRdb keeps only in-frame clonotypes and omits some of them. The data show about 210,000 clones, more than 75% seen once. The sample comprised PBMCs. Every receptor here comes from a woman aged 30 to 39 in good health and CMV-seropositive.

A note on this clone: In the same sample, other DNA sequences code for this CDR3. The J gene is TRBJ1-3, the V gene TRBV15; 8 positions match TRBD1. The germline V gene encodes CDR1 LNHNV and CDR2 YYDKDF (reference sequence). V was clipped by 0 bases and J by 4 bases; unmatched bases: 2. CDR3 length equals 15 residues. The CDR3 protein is CATSRETGVGNTIYF. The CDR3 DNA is TGTGCCACCAGCAGAGAGACAGGGGTGGGAAACACCATATATTTT. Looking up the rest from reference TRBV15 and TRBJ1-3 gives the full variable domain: DAMVIQNPRYQVTQFGKPVTLSCSQTLNHNVMYWYQQKSSQAPKLLFHYYDKDFNNEADTPDNFQSRRPNTSFCFLDIRSPGLGDTAMYLCATSRETGVGNTIYFGEGSWLTVV.

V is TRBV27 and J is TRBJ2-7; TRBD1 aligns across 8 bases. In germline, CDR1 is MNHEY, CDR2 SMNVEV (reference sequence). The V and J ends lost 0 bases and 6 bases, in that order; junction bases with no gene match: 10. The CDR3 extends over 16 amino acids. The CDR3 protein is CASSLSPGTGPPEQYF. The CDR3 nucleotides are TGTGCCAGCAGTTTATCCCCCGGGACAGGCCCCCCCGAGCAGTACTTC.

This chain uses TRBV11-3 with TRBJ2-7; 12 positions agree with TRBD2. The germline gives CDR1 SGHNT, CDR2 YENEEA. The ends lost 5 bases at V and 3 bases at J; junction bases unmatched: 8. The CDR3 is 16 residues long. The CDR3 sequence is CASSLRTSGALYEQYF. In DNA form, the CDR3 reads TGTGCCAGCAGCCTCAGGACTAGCGGGGCCCTCTACGAGCAGTACTTC.

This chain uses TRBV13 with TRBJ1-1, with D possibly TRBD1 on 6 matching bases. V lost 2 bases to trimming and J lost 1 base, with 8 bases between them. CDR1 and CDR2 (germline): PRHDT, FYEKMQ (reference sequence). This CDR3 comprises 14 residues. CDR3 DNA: TGTGCCAGCAGCTTAAACAGGGCGAACACTGAAGCTTTCTTT. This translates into CASSLNRANTEAFF.

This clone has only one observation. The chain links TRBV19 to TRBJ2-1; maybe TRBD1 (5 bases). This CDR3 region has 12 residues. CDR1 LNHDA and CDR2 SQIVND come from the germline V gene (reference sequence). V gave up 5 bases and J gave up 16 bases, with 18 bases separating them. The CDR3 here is CASSPGHSPLFF. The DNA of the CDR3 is TGTGCCAGTAGTCCAGGACACTCACCCTTATTCTTC.

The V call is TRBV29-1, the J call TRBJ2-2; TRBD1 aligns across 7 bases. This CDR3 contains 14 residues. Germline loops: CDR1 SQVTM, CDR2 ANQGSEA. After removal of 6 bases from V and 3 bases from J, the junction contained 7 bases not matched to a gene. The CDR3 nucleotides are TGCAGCGTCTCGACAGGGATGGACACCGGGGAGCTGTTTTTT. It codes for CSVSTGMDTGELFF.

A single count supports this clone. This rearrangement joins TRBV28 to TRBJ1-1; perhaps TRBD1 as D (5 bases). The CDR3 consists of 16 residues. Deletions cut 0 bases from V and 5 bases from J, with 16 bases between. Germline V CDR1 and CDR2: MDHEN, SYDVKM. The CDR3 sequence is CASSLWDTLGSTEAFF. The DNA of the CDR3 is TGTGCCAGCAGTTTATGGGACACCCTGGGGTCGACTGAAGCTTTCTTT.

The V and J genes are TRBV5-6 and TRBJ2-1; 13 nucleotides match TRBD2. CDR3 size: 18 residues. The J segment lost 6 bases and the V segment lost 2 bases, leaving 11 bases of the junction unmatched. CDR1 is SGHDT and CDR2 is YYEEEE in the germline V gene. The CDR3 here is CASSFGLAGALSGNEQFF. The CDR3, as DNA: TGTGCCAGCAGCTTCGGACTAGCGGGAGCGCTTTCGGGCAATGAGCAGTTCTTC. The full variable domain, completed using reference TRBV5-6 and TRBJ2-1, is DAGVTQSPTHLIKTRGQQVTLRCSPKSGHDTVSWYQQALGQGPQFIFQYYEEEERQRGNFPDRFSGHQFPNYSSELNVNALLLGDSALYLCASSFGLAGALSGNEQFFGPGTRLTVL.

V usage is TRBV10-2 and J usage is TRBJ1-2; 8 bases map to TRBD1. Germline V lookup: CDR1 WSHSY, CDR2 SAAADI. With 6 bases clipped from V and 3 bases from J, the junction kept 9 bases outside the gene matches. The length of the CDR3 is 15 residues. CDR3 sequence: CASSHGQGADYGYTF. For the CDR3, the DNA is TGCGCCAGCAGCCACGGTCAGGGGGCGGACTATGGCTACACCTTC.

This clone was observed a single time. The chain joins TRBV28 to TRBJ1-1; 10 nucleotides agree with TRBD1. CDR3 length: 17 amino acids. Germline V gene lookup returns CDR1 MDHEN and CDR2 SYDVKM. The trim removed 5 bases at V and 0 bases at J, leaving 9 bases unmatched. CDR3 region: CASSHRDRGAMNTEAFF. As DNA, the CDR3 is TGTGCCAGCAGTCACCGGGACAGGGGTGCAATGAACACTGAAGCTTTCTTT.

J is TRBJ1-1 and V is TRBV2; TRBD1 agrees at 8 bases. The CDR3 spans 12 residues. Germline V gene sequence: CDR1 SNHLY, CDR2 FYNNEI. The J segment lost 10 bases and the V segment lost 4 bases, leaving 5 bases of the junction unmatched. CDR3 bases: TGTGCCAGCAGTGGGACAGGGTACGGAGCTTTCTTT. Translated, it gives CASSGTGYGAFF.

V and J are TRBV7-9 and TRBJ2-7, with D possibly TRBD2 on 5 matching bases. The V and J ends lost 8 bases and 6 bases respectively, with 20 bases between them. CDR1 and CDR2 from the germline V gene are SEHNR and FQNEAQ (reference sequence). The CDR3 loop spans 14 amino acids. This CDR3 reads CASPRSLRRTEQYF. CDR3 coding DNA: TGTGCCAGCCCAAGGAGTCTAAGGAGGACCGAGCAGTACTTC.

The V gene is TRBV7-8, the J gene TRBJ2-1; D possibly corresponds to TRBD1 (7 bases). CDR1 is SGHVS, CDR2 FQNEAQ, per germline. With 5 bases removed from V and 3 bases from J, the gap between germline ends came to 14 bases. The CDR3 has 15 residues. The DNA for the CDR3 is TGTGCCAGCAGCCCAGGGGGGACGTACTACAATGAGCAGTTCTTC. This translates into CASSPGGTYYNEQFF.

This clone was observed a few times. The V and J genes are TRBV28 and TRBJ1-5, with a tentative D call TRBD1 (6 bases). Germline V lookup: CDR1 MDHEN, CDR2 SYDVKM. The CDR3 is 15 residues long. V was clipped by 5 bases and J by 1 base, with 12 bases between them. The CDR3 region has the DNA TGTGCCAGCAGTCCGGGGCAGGGGAGCAATCAGCCCCAGCATTTT. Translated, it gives CASSPGQGSNQPQHF.

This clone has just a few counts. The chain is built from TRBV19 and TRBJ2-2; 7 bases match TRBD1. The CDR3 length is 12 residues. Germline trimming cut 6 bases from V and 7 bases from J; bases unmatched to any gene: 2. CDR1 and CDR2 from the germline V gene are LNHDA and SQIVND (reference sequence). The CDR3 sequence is CASRSGGGELFF. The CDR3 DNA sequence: TGTGCCAGTAGGTCAGGGGGCGGGGAGCTGTTTTTT.

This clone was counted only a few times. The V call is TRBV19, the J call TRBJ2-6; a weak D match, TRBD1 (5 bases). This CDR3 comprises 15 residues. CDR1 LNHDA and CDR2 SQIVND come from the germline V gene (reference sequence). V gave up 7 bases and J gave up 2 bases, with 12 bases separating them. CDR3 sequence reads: CASTGKSAGANVLTF. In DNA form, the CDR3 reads TGTGCCAGTACAGGGAAATCGGCTGGGGCCAACGTCCTGACTTTC.

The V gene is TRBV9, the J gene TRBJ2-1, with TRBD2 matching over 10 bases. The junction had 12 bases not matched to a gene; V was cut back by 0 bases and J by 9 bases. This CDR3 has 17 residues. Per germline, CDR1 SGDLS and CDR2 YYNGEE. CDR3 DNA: TGTGCCAGCAGCGTAGCCATGGAGCGGGAGGGCCTCAGTGAGCAGTTCTTC. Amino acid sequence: CASSVAMEREGLSEQFF.

The CDR3 loop reads CAWIPSGDTQYF. CDR3 bases: TGTGCCTGGATCCCTTCGGGGGATACGCAGTATTTT. The rearrangement uses TRBV30 and TRBJ2-3, with a tentative D call TRBD2 (5 bases). The V and J ends lost 4 bases and 6 bases respectively, with 11 bases between them. Germline V gene lookup returns CDR1 GTSNPN and CDR2 SVGIG (reference sequence). The CDR3 contains 12 residues.

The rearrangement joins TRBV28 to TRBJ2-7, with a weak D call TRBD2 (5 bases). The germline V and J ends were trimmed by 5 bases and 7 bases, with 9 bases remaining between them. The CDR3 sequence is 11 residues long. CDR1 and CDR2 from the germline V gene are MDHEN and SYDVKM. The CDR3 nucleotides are TGTGCCAGCAGTACCCAGCGGGAGCAGTACTTC. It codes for CASSTQREQYF. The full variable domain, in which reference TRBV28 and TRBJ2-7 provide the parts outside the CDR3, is DVKVTQSSRYLVKRTGEKVFLECVQDMDHENMFWYRQDPGLGLRLIYFSYDVKMKEKGDIPEGYSVSREKKERFSLILESASTNQTSMYLCASSTQREQYFGPGTRLTVT.

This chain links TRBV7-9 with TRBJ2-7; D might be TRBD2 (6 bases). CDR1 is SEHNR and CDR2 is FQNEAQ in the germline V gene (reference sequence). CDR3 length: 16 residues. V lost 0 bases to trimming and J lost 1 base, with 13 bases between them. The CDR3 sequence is CASSLAMEGGSYEQYF. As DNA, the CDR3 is TGTGCCAGCAGCTTAGCGATGGAGGGAGGATCCTACGAGCAGTACTTC.

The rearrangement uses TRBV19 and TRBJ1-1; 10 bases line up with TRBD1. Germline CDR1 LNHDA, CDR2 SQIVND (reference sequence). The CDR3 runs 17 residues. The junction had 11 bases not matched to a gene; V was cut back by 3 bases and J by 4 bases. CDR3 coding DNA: TGTGCCAGTAGTATGAGACAGGGGGCAGATCAAGGCACTGAAGCTTTCTTT. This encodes CASSMRQGADQGTEAFF.

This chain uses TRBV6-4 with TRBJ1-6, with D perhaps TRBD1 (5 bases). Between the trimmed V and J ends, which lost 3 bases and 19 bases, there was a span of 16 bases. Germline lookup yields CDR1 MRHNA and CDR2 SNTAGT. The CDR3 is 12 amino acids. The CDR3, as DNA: TGTGCCAGCAGTGAGGGAGGGGACGAAGCTCACTTT. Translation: CASSEGGDEAHF.

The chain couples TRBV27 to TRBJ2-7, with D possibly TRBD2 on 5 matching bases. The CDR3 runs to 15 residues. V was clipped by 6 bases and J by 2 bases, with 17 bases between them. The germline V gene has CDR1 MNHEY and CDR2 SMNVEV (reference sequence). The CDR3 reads CASRSEDFVPYEQYF. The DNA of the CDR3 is TGTGCCAGCAGAAGCGAGGACTTTGTACCCTACGAGCAGTACTTC.

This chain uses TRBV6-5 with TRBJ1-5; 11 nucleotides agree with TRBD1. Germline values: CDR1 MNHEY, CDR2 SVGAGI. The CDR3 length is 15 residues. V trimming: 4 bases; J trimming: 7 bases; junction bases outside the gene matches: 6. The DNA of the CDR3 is TGTGCCAGCAGTTCCTGGACAGGGGGCGGGCAGCCCCAGCATTTT. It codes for CASSSWTGGGQPQHF.

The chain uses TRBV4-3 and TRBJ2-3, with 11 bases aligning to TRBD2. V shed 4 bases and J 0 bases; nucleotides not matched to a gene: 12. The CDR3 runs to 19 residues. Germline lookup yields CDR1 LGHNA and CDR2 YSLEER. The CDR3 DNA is TGCGCCAGCAGCCCTAATTTGGTAGCGGGAGGGAGGAGCACAGATACGCAGTATTTT. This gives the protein CASSPNLVAGGRSTDTQYF.

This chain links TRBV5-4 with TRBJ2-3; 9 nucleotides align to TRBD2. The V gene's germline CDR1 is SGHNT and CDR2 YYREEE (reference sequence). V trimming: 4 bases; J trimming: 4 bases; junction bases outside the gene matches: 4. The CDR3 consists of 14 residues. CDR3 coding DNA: TGTGCCAGCAGCGAGGGACTAGCCGCAGATACGCAGTATTTT. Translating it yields CASSEGLAADTQYF.

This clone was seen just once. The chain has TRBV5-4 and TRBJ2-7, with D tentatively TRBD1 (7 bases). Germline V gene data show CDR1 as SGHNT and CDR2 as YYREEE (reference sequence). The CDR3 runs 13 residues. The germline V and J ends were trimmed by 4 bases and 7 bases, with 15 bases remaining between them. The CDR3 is CASSQQGRGEQYF. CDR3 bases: TGTGCCAGCAGCCAACAGGGGCGGGGTGAGCAGTACTTC. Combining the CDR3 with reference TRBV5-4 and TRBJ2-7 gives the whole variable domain ETGVTQSPTHLIKTRGQQVTLRCSSQSGHNTVSWYQQALGQGPQFIFQYYREEENGRGNFPPRFSGLQFPNYSSELNVNALELDDSALYLCASSQQGRGEQYFGPGTRLTVT.

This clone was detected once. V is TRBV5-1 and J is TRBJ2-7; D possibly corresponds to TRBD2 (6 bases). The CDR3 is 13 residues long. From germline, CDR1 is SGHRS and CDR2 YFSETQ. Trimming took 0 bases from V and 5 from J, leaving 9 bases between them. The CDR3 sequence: CASSLEGGDEQYF. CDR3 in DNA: TGCGCCAGCAGCTTGGAAGGAGGGGACGAGCAGTACTTC. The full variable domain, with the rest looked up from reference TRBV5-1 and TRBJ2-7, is KAGVTQTPRYLIKTRGQQVTLSCSPISGHRSVSWYQQTPGQGLQFLFEYFSETQRNKGNFPGRFSGRQFSNSRSEMNVSTLELGDSALYLCASSLEGGDEQYFGPGTRLTVT.